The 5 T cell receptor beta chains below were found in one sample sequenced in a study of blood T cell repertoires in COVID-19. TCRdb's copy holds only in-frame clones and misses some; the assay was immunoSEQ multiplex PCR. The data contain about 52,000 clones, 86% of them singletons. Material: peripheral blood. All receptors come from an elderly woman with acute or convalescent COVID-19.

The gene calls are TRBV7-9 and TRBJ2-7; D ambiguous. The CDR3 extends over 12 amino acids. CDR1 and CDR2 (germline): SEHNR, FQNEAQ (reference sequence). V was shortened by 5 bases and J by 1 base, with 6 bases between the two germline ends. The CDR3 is CASSRQSYEQYF. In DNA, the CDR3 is TGTGCCAGCAGCAGACAATCCTACGAGCAGTACTTC.

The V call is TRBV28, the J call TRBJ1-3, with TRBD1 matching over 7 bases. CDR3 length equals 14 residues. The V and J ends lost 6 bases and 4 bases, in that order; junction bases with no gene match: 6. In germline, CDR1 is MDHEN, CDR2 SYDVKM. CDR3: CASRLTGAGNTIYF. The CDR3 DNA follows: TGTGCCAGCAGACTCACAGGGGCCGGAAACACCATATATTTT.

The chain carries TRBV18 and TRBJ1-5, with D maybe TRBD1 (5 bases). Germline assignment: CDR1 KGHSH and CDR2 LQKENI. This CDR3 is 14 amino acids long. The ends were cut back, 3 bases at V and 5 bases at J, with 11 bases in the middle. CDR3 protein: CASSPSWGDQPQHF. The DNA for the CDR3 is TGTGCCAGCTCACCGTCTTGGGGGGATCAGCCCCAGCATTTT.

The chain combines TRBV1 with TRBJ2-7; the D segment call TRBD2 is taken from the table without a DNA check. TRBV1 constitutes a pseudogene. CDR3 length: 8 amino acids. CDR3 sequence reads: CTSSQVSV. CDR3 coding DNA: TGCACCAGCAGCCAAGTGAGCGTC.

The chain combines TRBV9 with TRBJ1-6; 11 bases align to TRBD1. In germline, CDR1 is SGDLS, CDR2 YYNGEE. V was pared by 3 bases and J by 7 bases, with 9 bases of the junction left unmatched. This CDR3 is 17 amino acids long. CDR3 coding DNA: TGTGCCAGCAGCGCATCGCCGGGACAGGGGGAGAATTCACCCCTCCACTTT. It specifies CASSASPGQGENSPLHF.